This T cell receptor beta chain is drawn from a study of PD-1 blockade in classical Hodgkin lymphoma. Regarding the study as a whole: The study found that TCR diversity rose significantly by C4D1 in CD4+ but not CD8+ cells. Patients who responded completely had about the same baseline diversity as newly diagnosed patients.

Profiling relied on immunoSEQ multiplex PCR, and the TCRdb table lists in-frame clones only, not all of them. Of about 110,000 clones detected, 89% appear once; the ten largest clones hold around 20%. As for this clone: Its target is unknown.

All trial patients relapsed after autologous stem cell transplantation. The CDR3 is made up of 14 amino acids. Trimming stripped 3 bases from V and 3 bases from J, with 11 bases between. The germline V gene has CDR1 MRHNA and CDR2 SNTAGT. The sample in question was peripheral blood mononuclear cells (PBMCs), obtained before the second cycle of nivolumab. The genes are TRBV6-4 and TRBJ1-2; a possible D gene is TRBD1 (6 bases). The sequence came from a human donor with classical Hodgkin lymphoma. The CDR3 DNA reads TGTGCCAGCAGTGAACAGGGAACAGACTATGGCTACACCTTC. Amino acids: CASSEQGTDYGYTF.